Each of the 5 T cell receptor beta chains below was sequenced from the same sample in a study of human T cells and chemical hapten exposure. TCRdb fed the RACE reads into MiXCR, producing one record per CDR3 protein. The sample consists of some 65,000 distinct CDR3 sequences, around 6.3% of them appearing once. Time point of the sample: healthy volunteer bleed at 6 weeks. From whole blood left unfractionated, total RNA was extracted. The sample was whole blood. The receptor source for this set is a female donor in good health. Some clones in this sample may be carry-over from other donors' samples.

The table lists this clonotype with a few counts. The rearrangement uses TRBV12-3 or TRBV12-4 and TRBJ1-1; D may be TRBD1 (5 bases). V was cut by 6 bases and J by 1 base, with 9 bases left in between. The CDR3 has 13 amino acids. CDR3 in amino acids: CASSRDWNTEAFF. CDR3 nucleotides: TGTGCCAGCAGCAGGGATTGGAACACTGAAGCTTTCTTT.

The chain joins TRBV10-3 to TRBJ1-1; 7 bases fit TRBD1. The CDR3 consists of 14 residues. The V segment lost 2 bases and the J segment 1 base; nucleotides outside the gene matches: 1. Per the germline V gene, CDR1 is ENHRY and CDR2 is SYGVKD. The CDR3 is CAISEGDRNTEAFF. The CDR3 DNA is TGTGCCATCAGTGAGGGGGACAGGAACACTGAAGCTTTCTTT.

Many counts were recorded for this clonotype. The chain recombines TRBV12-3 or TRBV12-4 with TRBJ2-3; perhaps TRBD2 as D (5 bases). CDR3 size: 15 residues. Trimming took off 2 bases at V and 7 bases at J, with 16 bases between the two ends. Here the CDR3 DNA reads TGTGCCAGCAGTTTAAACACCCCCCCCGGGAATACGCAGTATTTT. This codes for CASSLNTPPGNTQYF.

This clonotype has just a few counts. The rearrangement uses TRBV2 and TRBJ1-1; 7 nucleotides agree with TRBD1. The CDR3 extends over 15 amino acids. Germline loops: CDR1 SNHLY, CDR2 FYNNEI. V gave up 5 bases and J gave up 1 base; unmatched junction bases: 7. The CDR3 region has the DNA TGTGCCAGCAGTCGGGACAGCGGTTCGAACACTGAAGCTTTCTTT. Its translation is CASSRDSGSNTEAFF.

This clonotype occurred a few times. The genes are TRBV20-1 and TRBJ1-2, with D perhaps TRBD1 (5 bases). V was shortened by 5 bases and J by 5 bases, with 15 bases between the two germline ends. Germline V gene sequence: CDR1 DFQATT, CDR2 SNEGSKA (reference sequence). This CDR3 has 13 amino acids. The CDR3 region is CSARQGIAYGYTF. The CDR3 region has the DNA TGCAGTGCTCGGCAGGGAATTGCGTATGGCTACACCTTC.